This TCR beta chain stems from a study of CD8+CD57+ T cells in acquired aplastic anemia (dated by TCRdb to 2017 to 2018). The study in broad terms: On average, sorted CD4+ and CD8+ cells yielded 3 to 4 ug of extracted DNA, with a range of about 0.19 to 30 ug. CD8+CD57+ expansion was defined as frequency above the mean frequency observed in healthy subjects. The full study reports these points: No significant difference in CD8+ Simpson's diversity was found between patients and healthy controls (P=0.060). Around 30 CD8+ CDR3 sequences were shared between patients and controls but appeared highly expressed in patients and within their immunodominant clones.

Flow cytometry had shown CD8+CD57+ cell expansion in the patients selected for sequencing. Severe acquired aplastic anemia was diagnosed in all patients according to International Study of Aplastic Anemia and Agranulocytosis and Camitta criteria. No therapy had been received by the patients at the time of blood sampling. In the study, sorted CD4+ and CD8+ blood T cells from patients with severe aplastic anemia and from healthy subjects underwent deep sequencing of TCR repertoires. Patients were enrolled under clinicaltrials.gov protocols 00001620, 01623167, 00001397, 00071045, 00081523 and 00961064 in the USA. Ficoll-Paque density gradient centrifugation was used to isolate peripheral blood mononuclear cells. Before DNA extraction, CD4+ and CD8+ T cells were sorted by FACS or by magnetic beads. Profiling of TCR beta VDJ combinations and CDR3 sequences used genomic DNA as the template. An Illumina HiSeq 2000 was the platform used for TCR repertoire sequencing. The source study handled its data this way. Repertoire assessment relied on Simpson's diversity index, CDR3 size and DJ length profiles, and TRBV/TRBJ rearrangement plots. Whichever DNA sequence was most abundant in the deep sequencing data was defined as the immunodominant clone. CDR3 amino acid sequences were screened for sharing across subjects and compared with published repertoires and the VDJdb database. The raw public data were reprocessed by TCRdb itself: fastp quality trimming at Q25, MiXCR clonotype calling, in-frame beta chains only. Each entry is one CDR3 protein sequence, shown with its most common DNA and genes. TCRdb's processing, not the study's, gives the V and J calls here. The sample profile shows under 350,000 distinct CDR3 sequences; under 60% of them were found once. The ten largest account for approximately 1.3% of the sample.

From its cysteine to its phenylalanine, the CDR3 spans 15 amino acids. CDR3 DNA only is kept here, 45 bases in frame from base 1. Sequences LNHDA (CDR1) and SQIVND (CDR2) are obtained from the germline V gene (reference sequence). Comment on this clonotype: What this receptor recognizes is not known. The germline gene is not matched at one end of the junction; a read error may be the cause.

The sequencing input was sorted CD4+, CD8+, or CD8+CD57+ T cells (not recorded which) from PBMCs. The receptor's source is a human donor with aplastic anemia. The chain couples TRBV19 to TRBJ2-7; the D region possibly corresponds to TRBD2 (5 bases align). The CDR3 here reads CASSIQSGSAYVQYF. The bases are TGTGCCAGTAGTATCCAGTCAGGTAGCGCCTACGTGCAGTACTTC.